One and the same sample provided the 31 T cell receptor beta chains below, sequenced in a study of beta chain features in type 1 diabetes. The study reverse transcribed the entire isolated RNA, so it sequenced expressed TCRB transcripts. Assay: immunoSEQ multiplex PCR; the TCRdb copy retains only in-frame clones and omits some. The table includes more than 300,000 clones, 9.5% to 10% detected once. Study conclusions and caveats: Patients with Type 1 diabetes showed moderately but significantly shorter TCRB CDR3s in all four CD4+ subsets.

These TCRs' antigens remain unknown. What was sequenced was central memory CD4+ T cells from blood. These receptors originate from a man in his thirties or forties with type 1 diabetes.

This chain joins TRBV18 and TRBJ2-7; 7 bases map to TRBD1. There are 17 residues in the CDR3. Losses at the gene ends were 3 bases for V and 3 bases for J; bases not matched to a gene: 14. In germline, CDR1 is KGHSH, CDR2 LQKENI. The CDR3 loop reads CASSPSSGLGQFYEQYF. The CDR3 coding sequence is TGTGCCAGCTCACCTAGTAGTGGTTTGGGACAGTTCTACGAGCAGTACTTC.

The rearrangement uses TRBV7-8 and TRBJ2-2, with no clear D. CDR1 and CDR2 from the germline V gene are SGHVS and FQNEAQ. V lost 5 bases, J lost 4 bases, and 8 bases lay in between. The CDR3 runs 13 residues. CDR3 loop: CASSPYPTGELFF. The CDR3, as DNA: TGTGCCAGCAGCCCCTACCCCACCGGGGAGCTGTTTTTT.

This clone appeared many times. The chain has TRBV5-1 and TRBJ1-4; possibly TRBD1 for D (5 bases). Trimming left V 0 bases short and J 8 bases short, with 11 bases between. Looked up from germline, CDR1 is SGHRS and CDR2 is YFSETQ. The CDR3 length is 14 residues. The CDR3 DNA is TGCGCCAGCAGCTTGGGCGGGGGAGGAGAAAAACTGTTTTTT. Translating it yields CASSLGGGGEKLFF.

V gene TRBV29-1 combines with J gene TRBJ2-1, with TRBD1 as a possible D gene (6 bases). From germline, CDR1 is SQVTM and CDR2 ANQGSEA. Trimming stripped 6 bases from V and 2 bases from J, with 11 bases between. The CDR3 consists of 13 residues. CDR3 sequence: CSVDSSTYNEQFF. DNA of the CDR3: TGCAGCGTGGACAGCAGCACCTACAATGAGCAGTTCTTC.

The chain is built from TRBV6-5 and TRBJ2-5, with D unclear. This CDR3 has 15 amino acids. Deletions cut 2 bases from V and 5 bases from J, with 15 bases between. Germline V gene sequence: CDR1 MNHEY, CDR2 SVGAGI. This CDR3 is CASSYPKGLGETQYF. DNA for the CDR3: TGTGCCAGCAGTTACCCAAAGGGCCTAGGGGAGACCCAGTACTTC.

This clone was recorded many times. The same CDR3 can be traced to other DNA sequences in this sample. V usage is TRBV2 and J usage is TRBJ2-5, with D uncertain. The length of the CDR3 is 11 residues. The ends were cut back, 6 bases at V and 0 bases at J, with 2 bases in the middle. Germline V gene sequence: CDR1 SNHLY, CDR2 FYNNEI. CDR3 sequence reads: CASRDQETQYF. DNA for the CDR3: TGTGCCAGCAGAGACCAAGAGACCCAGTACTTC.

V gene TRBV28 combines with J gene TRBJ1-5, with 9 bases fitting TRBD1. The length of the CDR3 is 17 residues. The germline gives CDR1 MDHEN, CDR2 SYDVKM. V shed 6 bases, J shed 2 bases, and the junction held 11 bases outside the gene matches. CDR3 DNA: TGTGCCAGCAGCCCCAGGACAGGGGAGTTACGCAATCAGCCCCAGCATTTT. Translating gives CASSPRTGELRNQPQHF.

This chain connects TRBV18 to TRBJ1-1, with a tentative D call TRBD1 (5 bases). The length of the CDR3 is 12 residues. Per the germline V gene, CDR1 is KGHSH and CDR2 is LQKENI. The V gene lost 4 bases and the J gene lost 5 bases, with 8 bases spanning the gap. The CDR3 is CASSQEGTEAFF. Here the CDR3 DNA reads TGTGCCAGCTCACAGGAGGGGACTGAAGCTTTCTTT.

This clone was recorded many times. The chain employs TRBV28 and TRBJ1-4, with 7 positions matching TRBD1. This CDR3 has 13 amino acids. The germline V gene encodes CDR1 MDHEN and CDR2 SYDVKM. The J segment lost 8 bases and the V segment lost 6 bases, leaving 6 bases of the junction unmatched. The CDR3: CASRRQGDEKLFF. In DNA, the CDR3 is TGTGCCAGCAGAAGACAGGGAGACGAAAAACTGTTTTTT.

This clone has just a few counts. V gene TRBV29-1 combines with J gene TRBJ2-7, with 8 bases lining up with TRBD2. The ends lost 4 bases at V and 4 bases at J; junction bases unmatched: 6. Germline V gene sequence: CDR1 SQVTM, CDR2 ANQGSEA. The CDR3 extends over 13 amino acids. In DNA form, the CDR3 reads TGCAGCGTTGGGGGTAGCGGGAAGTACGAGCAGTACTTC. Translation: CSVGGSGKYEQYF.

This clone was seen only a few times. This probably arose from a read error, given a far larger clone one base away. Other DNA variants within this sample encode the same CDR3. The chain couples TRBV29-1 to TRBJ2-5, with 7 nucleotides matching TRBD2. The V and J ends lost 6 bases and 5 bases, in that order; junction bases with no gene match: 9. The CDR3 covers 13 residues. Germline lookup yields CDR1 SQVTM and CDR2 ANQGSEA. CDR3 protein: CSVEGGKRETQYF. The CDR3 coding sequence is TGCAGCGTGGAGGGAGGGAAGAGGGAGACCCAGTACTTC.

This clone was observed a few times. This chain uses TRBV5-6 with TRBJ1-4; TRBD1 is a possible D gene (6 bases). Looked up from germline, CDR1 is SGHDT and CDR2 is YYEEEE. This CDR3 region has 14 residues. Trimming removed 4 bases from V and 4 bases from J, with 11 bases in between. The CDR3 region has the DNA TGTGCCAGCAGCAGGAGGGGGGTTAATGAAAAACTGTTTTTT. This sequence encodes CASSRRGVNEKLFF.

This clone was seen at least ten times. This sequence joins TRBV14 and TRBJ2-1, with D perhaps TRBD2 (6 bases). The CDR3 sequence is 16 residues long. The V gene lost 0 bases and the J gene lost 5 bases, with 14 bases spanning the gap. CDR1 and CDR2 (germline): SGHDN, FVKESK. CDR3 sequence: CASSQDWGLGNNEQFF. The CDR3 DNA reads TGTGCCAGCAGCCAAGATTGGGGACTGGGCAACAATGAGCAGTTCTTC.

V gene TRBV29-1 combines with J gene TRBJ1-4, with D uncertain. Germline CDR1 reads SQVTM; CDR2 reads ANQGSEA. Trimming took off 6 bases at V and 0 bases at J, with 11 bases between the two ends. CDR3 length: 14 amino acids. The CDR3 coding sequence is TGCAGCGTGGGCGGGTTTTCAACTAATGAAAAACTGTTTTTT. Protein sequence: CSVGGFSTNEKLFF.

In this sample, this clone turned up a few times. Mismatch with germline at one junction end may stem from a read error. For the CDR3, the DNA is TGTGCCAGCAGTTACTCCCAGGGGATTATGTACGAGCAGTACTTC. Amino acids: CASSYSQGIMYEQYF. V usage is TRBV10-3 and J usage is TRBJ2-7, with D possibly being TRBD1 (6 bases). CDR1 is ENHRY, CDR2 SYGVKD, per germline. The CDR3 spans 15 residues.

V is TRBV7-2 and J is TRBJ2-7, with D tentatively TRBD2 (5 bases). Germline V gives CDR1 SGHTA, CDR2 FQGNSA. V shed 3 bases and J shed 1 base, with 16 bases lying between them. The length of the CDR3 is 16 residues. Here the CDR3 DNA reads TGTGCCAGCAGCTTTCGACTCGCTCCGGGGTCCTACGAGCAGTACTTC. Protein sequence: CASSFRLAPGSYEQYF.

V usage is TRBV5-4 and J usage is TRBJ1-6, with 9 bases fitting TRBD1. With V trimmed by 2 bases and J by 9 bases, 6 bases remained unmatched. The CDR3 length is 15 residues. CDR1 and CDR2 (germline): SGHNT, YYREEE (reference sequence). CDR3: CASSLRDRAGSPLHF. The CDR3 DNA is TGTGCCAGCAGCTTAAGGGACAGGGCGGGTTCACCCCTCCACTTT.

At least ten counts were recorded for this clone. The chain uses TRBV7-3 and TRBJ2-6; D might be TRBD1 (6 bases). The CDR3 has 15 residues. Germline-derived CDR1 and CDR2 are SGHTA and FQGTGA. V was trimmed by 5 bases and J by 3 bases, leaving 11 bases between them. CDR3: CASSQGPDGANVLTF. CDR3 DNA: TGTGCCAGCAGCCAGGGGCCTGATGGGGCCAACGTCCTGACTTTC.

This clone was seen a handful of times. The rearrangement joins TRBV19 to TRBJ2-3, with D perhaps given as TRBD1 or TRBD2 (5 bases each). The germline CDR1 and CDR2 sequences are LNHDA and SQIVND (reference sequence). This CDR3 region has 14 residues. The V end was cut by 8 bases, the J end by 5 bases, with 17 bases between. The CDR3 DNA reads as TGTGCCAGTCGACAGCTAGCACAGCGAGATACGCAGTATTTT. This translates into CASRQLAQRDTQYF.

The V call is TRBV11-1, the J call TRBJ1-1; TRBD1 aligns across 8 bases. V trimming: 4 bases; J trimming: 0 bases; junction bases outside the gene matches: 4. The germline gives CDR1 SGHAT, CDR2 FQDESV (reference sequence). This CDR3 region has 15 residues. The CDR3 spells CASSSRQGMNTEAFF. The CDR3, as DNA: TGTGCCAGCAGCTCTAGACAGGGGATGAACACTGAAGCTTTCTTT.

The J gene is TRBJ2-3, the V gene TRBV5-1; possibly TRBD1 for D (6 bases). CDR3 length: 16 residues. The V and J ends lost 0 bases and 4 bases respectively, with 15 bases between them. Germline V lookup: CDR1 SGHRS, CDR2 YFSETQ. CDR3 sequence (DNA): TGCGCCAGCAGCTTGGGGGGGACACCGGCCCCAGATACGCAGTATTTT. As protein: CASSLGGTPAPDTQYF.

Regarding this clone: At the DNA level, this CDR3 is encoded by other sequences in the same sample as well. V is TRBV18 and J is TRBJ2-3; tentatively, D is TRBD2 (5 bases). Trimming left V 3 bases short and J 5 bases short, with 9 bases between. CDR3 size: 13 residues. Per germline, CDR1 KGHSH and CDR2 LQKENI. CDR3 sequence (DNA): TGTGCCAGCTCACCCAGCAGCGGAGATACGCAGTATTTT. It yields the protein CASSPSSGDTQYF.

This clone has only a few counts. This chain uses TRBV10-3 with TRBJ2-1; D uncertain. V was trimmed by 7 bases and J by 3 bases, leaving 7 bases between them. The CDR3 consists of 12 residues. The V gene's germline CDR1 is ENHRY and CDR2 SYGVKD. CDR3 sequence reads: CAIKAYYNEQFF. The CDR3 DNA sequence: TGTGCCATCAAGGCCTACTACAATGAGCAGTTCTTC.

At least ten counts were recorded for this clone. The gene calls are TRBV11-3 and TRBJ2-5; D may be TRBD2 (6 bases). CDR3 size: 13 residues. Germline CDR1 is SGHNT and CDR2 is YENEEA. V lost 1 base, J lost 10 bases, and 13 bases lay in between. CDR3 loop: CASSLGLGKLQYF. Written as DNA, the CDR3 is TGTGCCAGCAGCTTAGGACTAGGAAAGCTCCAGTACTTC.

On this clone itself: An end of the junction differs from the germline gene, which may be a read error. This chain connects TRBV11-2 to TRBJ2-1; 8 nucleotides align to TRBD2. Looked up from germline, CDR1 is SGHAT and CDR2 is FQNNGV. CDR3 size: 13 residues. This CDR3 is CASSLTREGPRVF. The CDR3 DNA reads TGTGCCAGCAGCTTAACACGGGAGGGCCCGAGGGTCTTC.

This clone was seen only a few times. V and J are TRBV21-1 and TRBJ2-7; TRBD2 was called by the table and not checked on the DNA. TRBV21-1 corresponds to a pseudogene. The CDR3 runs 20 residues. CDR3 in DNA: TGTGCCAGCAGCAAACCGCCAGAGCGGGAGGGCCCCCAAACCACCTACGAGCAGTACTTC. This translates into CASSKPPEREGPQTTYEQYF.

This clone showed up just a few times. This chain connects TRBV6-1 to TRBJ1-2; no clear D. This CDR3 comprises 15 residues. Germline assignment: CDR1 MNHNS and CDR2 SASEGT. Trimming removed 2 bases from V and 0 bases from J, with 10 bases in between. As DNA, the CDR3 is TGTGCCAGCAGTGAAAGAACAATAGCTAACTATGGCTACACCTTC. Translating it yields CASSERTIANYGYTF.

The V and J genes are TRBV27 and TRBJ1-4; 7 bases match TRBD1. Germline V gene sequence: CDR1 MNHEY, CDR2 SMNVEV (reference sequence). After removal of 4 bases from V and 3 bases from J, the junction contained 8 bases not matched to a gene. The CDR3 spans 16 residues. DNA for the CDR3: TGTGCCAGCAGTTCCAGGGGGAGGGGGTCTAATGAAAAACTGTTTTTT. Translation: CASSSRGRGSNEKLFF.

This clone came up a few times. The V gene is TRBV2, the J gene TRBJ1-1, with D hard to call. Trimming took off 2 bases at V and 1 base at J, with 8 bases between the two ends. The CDR3 has 14 residues. Germline V gene sequence: CDR1 SNHLY, CDR2 FYNNEI. CDR3: CASSESTRNTEAFF. CDR3 nucleotide sequence: TGTGCCAGCAGTGAATCTACCAGGAACACTGAAGCTTTCTTT.

This clone was seen a few times. This rearrangement joins TRBV5-1 to TRBJ2-5; 9 nucleotides align to TRBD1. The V gene end was trimmed by 0 bases and the J gene end by 5 bases; junction bases not matched to a gene: 2. The germline V gene encodes CDR1 SGHRS and CDR2 YFSETQ. The CDR3 extends over 14 amino acids. CDR3 residues: CASSLGQGVETQYF. DNA for the CDR3: TGCGCCAGCAGCTTGGGACAGGGGGTTGAGACCCAGTACTTC.

DNA of the CDR3: TGCGCCAGCGGCGACAGGGGCGCTTGGACTGAAGCTTTCTTT. Encoded protein: CASGDRGAWTEAFF. V gene TRBV10-2 combines with J gene TRBJ1-1; 8 bases are a match to TRBD1. With 8 bases clipped from V and 5 bases from J, the junction kept 10 bases outside the gene matches. Germline V gene data show CDR1 as WSHSY and CDR2 as SAAADI. This CDR3 comprises 14 residues.